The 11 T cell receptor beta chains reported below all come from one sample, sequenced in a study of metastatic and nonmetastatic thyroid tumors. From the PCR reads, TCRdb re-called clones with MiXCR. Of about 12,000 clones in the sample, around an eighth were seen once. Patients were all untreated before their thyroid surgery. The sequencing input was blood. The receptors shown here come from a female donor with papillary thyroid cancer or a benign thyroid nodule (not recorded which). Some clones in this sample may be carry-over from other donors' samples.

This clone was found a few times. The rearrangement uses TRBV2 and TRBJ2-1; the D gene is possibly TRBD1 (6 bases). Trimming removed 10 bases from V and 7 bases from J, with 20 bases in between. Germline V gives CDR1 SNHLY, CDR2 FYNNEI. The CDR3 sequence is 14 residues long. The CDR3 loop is CATYRDNWGNEQFF. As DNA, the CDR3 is TGTGCCACCTACCGGGACAACTGGGGGAATGAGCAGTTCTTC.

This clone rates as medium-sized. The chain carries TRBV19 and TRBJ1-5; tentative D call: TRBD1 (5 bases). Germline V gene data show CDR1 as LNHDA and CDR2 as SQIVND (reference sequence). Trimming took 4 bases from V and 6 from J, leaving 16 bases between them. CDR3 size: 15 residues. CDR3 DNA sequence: TGTGCCAGTAGTAAGGAAGCAGGGTTGCGTCAGCCCCAGCATTTT. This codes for CASSKEAGLRQPQHF.

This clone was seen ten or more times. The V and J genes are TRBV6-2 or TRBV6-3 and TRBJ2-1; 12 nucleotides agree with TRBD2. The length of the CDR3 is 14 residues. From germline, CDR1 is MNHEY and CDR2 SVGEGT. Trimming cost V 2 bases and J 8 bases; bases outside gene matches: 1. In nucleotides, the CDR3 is TGTGCCAGCAGTTACGCTAGCGGGAGGGATGAGCAGTTCTTC. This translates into CASSYASGRDEQFF.

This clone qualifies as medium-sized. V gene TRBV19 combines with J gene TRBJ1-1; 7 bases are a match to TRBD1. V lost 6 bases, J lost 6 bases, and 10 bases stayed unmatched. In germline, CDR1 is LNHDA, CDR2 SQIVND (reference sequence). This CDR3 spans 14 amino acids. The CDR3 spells CASRHIQGSPEAFF. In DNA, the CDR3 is TGTGCCAGTAGACATATACAGGGGAGCCCTGAAGCTTTCTTT. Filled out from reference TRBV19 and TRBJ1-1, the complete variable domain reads DGGITQSPKYLFRKEGQNVTLSCEQNLNHDAMYWYRQDPGQGLRLIYYSQIVNDFQKGDIAEGYSVSREKKESFPLTVTSAQKNPTAFYLCASRHIQGSPEAFFGQGTRLTVV.

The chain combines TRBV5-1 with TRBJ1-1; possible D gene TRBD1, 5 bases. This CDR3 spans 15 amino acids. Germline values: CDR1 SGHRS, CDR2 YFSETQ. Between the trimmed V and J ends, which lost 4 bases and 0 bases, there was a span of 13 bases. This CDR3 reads CASSLDSRMNTEAFF. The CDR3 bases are TGCGCCAGCAGCCTCGACAGCAGAATGAACACTGAAGCTTTCTTT.

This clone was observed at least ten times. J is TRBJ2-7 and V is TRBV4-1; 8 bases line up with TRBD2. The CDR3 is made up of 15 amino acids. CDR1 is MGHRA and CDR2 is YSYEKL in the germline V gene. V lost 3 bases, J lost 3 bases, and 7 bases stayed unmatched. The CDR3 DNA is TGCGCCAGCAGCCATGATGCGGGGGGAAACTACGAGCAGTACTTC. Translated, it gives CASSHDAGGNYEQYF.

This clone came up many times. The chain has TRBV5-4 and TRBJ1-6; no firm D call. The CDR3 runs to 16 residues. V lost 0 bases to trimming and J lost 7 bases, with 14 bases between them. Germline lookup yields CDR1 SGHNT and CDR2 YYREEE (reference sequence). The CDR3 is CASSLAPGRYNSPLHF. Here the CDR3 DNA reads TGTGCCAGCAGCTTGGCGCCAGGCAGATACAATTCACCCCTCCACTTT. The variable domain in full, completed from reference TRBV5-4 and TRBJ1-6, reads ETGVTQSPTHLIKTRGQQVTLRCSSQSGHNTVSWYQQALGQGPQFIFQYYREEENGRGNFPPRFSGLQFPNYSSELNVNALELDDSALYLCASSLAPGRYNSPLHFGNGTRLTVT.

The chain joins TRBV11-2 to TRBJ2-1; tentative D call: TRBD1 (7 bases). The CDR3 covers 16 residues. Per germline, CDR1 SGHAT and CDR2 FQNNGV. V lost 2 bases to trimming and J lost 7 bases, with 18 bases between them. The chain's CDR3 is CASSLLQGGAENEQFF. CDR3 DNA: TGTGCCAGCAGCTTACTTCAGGGGGGAGCGGAAAATGAGCAGTTCTTC.

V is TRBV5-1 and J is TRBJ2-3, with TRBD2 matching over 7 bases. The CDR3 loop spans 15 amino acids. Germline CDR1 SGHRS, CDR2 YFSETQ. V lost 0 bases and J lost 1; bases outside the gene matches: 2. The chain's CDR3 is CASSLGLAGTDTQYF. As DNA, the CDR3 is TGCGCCAGCAGCTTGGGTCTAGCGGGCACAGATACGCAGTATTTT.

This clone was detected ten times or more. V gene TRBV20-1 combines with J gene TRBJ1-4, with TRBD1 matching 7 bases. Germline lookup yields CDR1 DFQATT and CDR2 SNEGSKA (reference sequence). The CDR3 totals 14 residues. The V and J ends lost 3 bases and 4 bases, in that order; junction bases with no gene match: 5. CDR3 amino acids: CSASRDSINEKLFF. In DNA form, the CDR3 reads TGCAGTGCTAGTAGGGACAGTATTAATGAAAAACTGTTTTTT.

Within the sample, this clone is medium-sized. The DNA of the CDR3 is TGTGCCAGCAGTGCGCCTCAGTATCCAATAGCGCAGTACTTC. Translated: CASSAPQYPIAQYF. The V call is TRBV6-1, the J call TRBJ2-7; D is undetermined. Germline values: CDR1 MNHNS, CDR2 SASEGT. The CDR3 is 14 residues long. Trimming stripped 4 bases from V and 9 bases from J, with 19 bases between.